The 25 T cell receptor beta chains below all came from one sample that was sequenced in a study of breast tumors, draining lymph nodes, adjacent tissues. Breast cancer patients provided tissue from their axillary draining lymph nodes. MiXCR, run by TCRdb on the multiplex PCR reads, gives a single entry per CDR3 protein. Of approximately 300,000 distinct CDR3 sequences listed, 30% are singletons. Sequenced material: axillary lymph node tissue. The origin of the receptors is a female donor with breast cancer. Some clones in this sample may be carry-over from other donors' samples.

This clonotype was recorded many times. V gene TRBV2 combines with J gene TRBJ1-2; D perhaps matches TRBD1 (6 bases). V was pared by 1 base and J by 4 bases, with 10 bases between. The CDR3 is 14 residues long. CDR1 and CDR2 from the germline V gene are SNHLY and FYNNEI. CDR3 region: CASSEDTGSYGYTF. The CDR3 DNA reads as TGTGCCAGCAGTGAAGACACAGGGAGCTATGGCTACACCTTC.

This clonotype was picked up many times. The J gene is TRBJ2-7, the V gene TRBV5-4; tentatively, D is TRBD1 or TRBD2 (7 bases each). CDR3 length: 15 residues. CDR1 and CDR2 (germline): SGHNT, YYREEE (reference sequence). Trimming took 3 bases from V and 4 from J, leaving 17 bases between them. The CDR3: CASSSGGGDRYEQYF. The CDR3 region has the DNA TGTGCCAGCAGCTCAGGGGGGGGCGACCGTTACGAGCAGTACTTC.

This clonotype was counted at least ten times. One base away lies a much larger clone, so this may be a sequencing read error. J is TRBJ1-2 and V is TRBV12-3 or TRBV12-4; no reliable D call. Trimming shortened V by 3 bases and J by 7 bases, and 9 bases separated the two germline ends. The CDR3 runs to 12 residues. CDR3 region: CASSFSRGGYTF. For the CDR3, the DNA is TGTGCCAGCAGTTTCTCCCGTGGTGGCTACACCTTC.

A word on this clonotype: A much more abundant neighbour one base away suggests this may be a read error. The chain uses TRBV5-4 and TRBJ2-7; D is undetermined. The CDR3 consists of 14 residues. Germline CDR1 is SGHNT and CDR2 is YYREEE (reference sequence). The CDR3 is CASSLEGSTYEQHF. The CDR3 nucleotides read TGTGCCAGCAGCTTGGAGGGCAGCACCTACGAGCAGCACTTC.

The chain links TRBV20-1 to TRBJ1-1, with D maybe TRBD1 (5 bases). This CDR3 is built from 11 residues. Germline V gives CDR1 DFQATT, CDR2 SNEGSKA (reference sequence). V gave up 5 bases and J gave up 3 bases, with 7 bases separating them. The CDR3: CSAEGYTEAFF. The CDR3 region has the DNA TGCAGTGCTGAGGGGTACACTGAAGCTTTCTTT.

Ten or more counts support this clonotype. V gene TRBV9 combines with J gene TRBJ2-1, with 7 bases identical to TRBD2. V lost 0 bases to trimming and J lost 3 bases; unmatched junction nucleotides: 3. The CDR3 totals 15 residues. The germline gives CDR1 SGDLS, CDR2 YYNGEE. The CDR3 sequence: CASSVEPGGYNEQFF. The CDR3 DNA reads TGTGCCAGCAGCGTAGAACCGGGGGGCTACAATGAGCAGTTCTTC.

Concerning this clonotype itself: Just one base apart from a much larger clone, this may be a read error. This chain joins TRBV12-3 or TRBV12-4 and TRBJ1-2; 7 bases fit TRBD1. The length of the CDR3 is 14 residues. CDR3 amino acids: CASSLFRGNCGYTF. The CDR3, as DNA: TGTGCCAGCAGTTTATTCAGGGGGAACTGTGGCTACACCTTC.

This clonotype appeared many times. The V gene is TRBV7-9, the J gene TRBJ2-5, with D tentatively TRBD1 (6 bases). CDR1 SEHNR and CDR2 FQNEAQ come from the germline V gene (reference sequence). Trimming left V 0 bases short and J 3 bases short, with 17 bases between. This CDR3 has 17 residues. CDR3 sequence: CASSLAPQGVSKETQYF. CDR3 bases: TGTGCCAGCAGCTTAGCCCCACAGGGAGTCTCCAAAGAGACCCAGTACTTC.

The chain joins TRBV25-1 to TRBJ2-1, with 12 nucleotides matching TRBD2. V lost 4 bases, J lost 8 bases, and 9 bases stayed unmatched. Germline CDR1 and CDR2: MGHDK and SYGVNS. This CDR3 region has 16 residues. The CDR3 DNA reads TGTGCCAGCAGTGCTTACCGACTAGCGGGAGCCGATGAGCAGTTCTTC. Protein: CASSAYRLAGADEQFF.

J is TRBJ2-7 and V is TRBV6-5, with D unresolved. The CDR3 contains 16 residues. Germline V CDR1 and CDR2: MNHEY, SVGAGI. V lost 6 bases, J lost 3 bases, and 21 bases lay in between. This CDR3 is CASSPHHNTVIYEQYF. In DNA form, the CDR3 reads TGTGCCAGCAGCCCCCACCACAACACCGTAATCTACGAGCAGTACTTC.

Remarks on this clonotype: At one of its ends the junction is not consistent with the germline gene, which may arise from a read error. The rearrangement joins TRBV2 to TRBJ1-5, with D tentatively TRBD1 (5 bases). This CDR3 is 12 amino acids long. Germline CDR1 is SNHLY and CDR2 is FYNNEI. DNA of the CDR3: TGTGCCAGCCGTGAGGGGCCGAAGACCCAGCATTTT. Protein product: CASREGPKTQHF.

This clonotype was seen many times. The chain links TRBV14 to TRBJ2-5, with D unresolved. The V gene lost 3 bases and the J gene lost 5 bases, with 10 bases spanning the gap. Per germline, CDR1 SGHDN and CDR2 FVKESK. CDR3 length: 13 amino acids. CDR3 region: CASSHQRMETQYF. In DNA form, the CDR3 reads TGTGCCAGCAGCCATCAAAGAATGGAGACCCAGTACTTC.

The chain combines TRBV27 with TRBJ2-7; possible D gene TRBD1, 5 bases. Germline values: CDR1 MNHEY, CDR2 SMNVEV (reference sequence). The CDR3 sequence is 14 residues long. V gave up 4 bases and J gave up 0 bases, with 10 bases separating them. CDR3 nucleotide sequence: TGTGCCAGCAGTTGGTCCAGGGCCTCCTACGAGCAGTACTTC. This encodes CASSWSRASYEQYF.

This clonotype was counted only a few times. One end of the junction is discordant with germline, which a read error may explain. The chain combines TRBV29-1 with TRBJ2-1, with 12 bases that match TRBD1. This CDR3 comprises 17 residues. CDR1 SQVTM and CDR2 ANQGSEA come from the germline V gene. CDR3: CSGHSGTGGLGNNEQSF. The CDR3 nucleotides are TGCAGCGGTCACTCCGGGACAGGGGGCCTGGGGAACAATGAGCAGTCCTTC.

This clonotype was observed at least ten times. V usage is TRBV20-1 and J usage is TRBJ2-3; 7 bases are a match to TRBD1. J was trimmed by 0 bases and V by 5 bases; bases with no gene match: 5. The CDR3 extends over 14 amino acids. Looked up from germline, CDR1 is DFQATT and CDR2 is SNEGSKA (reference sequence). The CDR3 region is CSAEPGQSTDTQYF. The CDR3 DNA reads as TGCAGTGCTGAGCCGGGACAGAGCACAGATACGCAGTATTTT.

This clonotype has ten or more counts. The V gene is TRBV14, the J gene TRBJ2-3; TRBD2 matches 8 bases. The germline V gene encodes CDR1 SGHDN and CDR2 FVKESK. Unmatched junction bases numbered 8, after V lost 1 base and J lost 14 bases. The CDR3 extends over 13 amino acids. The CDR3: CASSQVVAGILYF. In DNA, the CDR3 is TGTGCCAGCAGCCAAGTAGTAGCGGGAATCCTGTATTTT.

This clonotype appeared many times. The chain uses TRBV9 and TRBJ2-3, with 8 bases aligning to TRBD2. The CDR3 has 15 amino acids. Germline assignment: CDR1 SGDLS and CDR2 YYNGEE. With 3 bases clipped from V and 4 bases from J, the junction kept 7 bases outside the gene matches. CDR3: CASSGLATGADTQYF. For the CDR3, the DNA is TGTGCCAGCAGCGGACTAGCGACGGGGGCAGATACGCAGTATTTT. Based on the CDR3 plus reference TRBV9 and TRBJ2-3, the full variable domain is DSGVTQTPKHLITATGQRVTLRCSPRSGDLSVYWYQQSLDQGLQFLIQYYNGEERAKGNILERFSAQQFPDLHSELNLSSLELGDSALYFCASSGLATGADTQYFGPGTRLTVL.

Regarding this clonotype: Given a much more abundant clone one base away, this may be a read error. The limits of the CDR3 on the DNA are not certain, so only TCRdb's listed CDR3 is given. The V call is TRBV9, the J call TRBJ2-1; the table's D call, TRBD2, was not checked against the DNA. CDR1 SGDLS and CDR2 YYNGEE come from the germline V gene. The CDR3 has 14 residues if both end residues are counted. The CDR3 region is CASSVGGGINEQSF.

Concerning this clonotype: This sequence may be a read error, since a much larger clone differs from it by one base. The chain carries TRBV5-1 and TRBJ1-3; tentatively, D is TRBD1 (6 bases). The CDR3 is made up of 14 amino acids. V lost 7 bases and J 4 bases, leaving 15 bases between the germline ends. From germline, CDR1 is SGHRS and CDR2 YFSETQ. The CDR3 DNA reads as TGCGCCAGCGCCACAGGGCTACTGGGAAACACCATATATTTT. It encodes CASATGLLGNTIYF.

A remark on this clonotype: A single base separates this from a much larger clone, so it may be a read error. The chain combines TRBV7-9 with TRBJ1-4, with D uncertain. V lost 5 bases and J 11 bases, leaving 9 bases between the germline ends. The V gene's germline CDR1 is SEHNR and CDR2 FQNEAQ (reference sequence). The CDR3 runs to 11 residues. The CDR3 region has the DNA TGTGCCAGCAGCCAAGGACGGAAACTGTTTTTT. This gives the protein CASSQGRKLFF.

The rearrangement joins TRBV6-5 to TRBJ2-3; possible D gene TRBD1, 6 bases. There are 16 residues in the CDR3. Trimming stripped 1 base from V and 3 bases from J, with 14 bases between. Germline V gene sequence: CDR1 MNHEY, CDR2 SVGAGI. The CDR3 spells CASSYLQGPGTDTQYF. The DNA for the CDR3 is TGTGCCAGCAGTTACTTACAGGGTCCGGGGACAGATACGCAGTATTTT.

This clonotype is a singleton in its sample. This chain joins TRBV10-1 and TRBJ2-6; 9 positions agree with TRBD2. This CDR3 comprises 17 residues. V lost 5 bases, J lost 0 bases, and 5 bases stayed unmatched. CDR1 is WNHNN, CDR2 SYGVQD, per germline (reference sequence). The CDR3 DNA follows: TGCGCCAGCAGTAAGACTAGCGGCCCCTCTGGGGCCAACGTCCTGACTTTC. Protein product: CASSKTSGPSGANVLTF.

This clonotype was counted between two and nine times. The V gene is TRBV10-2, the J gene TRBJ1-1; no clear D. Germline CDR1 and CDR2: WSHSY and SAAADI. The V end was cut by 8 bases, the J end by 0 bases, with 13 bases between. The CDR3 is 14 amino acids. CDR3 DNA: TGCGCCAGCCGTTCTTTACAAATGAACACTGAAGCTTTCTTT. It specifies CASRSLQMNTEAFF.

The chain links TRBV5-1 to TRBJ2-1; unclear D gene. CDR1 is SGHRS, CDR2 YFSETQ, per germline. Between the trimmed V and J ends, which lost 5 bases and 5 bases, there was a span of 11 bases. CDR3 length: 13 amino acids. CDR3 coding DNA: TGCGCCAGCAGTGTCGACCCCGACAATGAGCAGTTCTTC. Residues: CASSVDPDNEQFF.

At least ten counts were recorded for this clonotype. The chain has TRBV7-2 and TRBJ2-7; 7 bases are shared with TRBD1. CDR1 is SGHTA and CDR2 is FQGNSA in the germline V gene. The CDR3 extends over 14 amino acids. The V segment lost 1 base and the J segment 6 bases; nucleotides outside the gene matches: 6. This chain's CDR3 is CASSLVWRTGEQYF. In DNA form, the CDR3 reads TGTGCCAGCAGCTTAGTCTGGCGGACAGGCGAGCAGTACTTC.